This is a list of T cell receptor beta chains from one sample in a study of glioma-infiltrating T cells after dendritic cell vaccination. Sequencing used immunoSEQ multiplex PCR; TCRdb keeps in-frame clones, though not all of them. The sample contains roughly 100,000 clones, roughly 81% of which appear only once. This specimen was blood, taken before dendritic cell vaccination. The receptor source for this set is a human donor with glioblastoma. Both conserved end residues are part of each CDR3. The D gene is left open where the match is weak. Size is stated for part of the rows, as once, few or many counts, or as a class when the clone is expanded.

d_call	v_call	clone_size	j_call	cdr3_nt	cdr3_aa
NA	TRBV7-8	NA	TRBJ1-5	TGTGCCAGCACCATTAAGGGAGGGATGGGCAATCAGCCCCAGCATTTT	CASTIKGGMGNQPQHF
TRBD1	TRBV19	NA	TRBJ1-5	TGTGCCAGTAGAAACTTACAGGGGGAGCTACTGGACCAGCCCCAGCATTTT	CASRNLQGELLDQPQHF
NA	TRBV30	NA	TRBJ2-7	TGTGCCTGGACCCGACTCCTTCCTTTCTACGAGCAGTACTTC	CAWTRLLPFYEQYF
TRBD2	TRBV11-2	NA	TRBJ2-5	TGTGCCAGCAGCTTAGATATATTGGGGCAGGGAGGGGAGACCCAGTACTTC	CASSLDILGQGGETQYF
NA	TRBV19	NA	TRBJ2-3	TGTGCCAGTAGGACTGGGGGCTCAGATACGCAGTATTTT	CASRTGGSDTQYF
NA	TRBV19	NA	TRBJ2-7	TGTGCCAGTACCCCGCGGCTTTTCTCCTACGAGCAGTACTTC	CASTPRLFSYEQYF
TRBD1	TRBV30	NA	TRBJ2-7	TGTGCCTGGAGTGCTTACAGGGGCAAGTCCTTACGGATTATCTCCTACGAGCAGTACTTC	CAWSAYRGKSLRIISYEQYF
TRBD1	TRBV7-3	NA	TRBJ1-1	TGTGCCAGCAGCCCCCGCCCAGGGGGTAGTACTGAAGCTTTCTTT	CASSPRPGGSTEAFF
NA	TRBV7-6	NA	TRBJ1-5	TGTGCCAGCAGCTTAGCCCTGGGCGTTCAGCCCCAGCATTTT	CASSLALGVQPQHF
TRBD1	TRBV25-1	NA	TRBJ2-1	TGTGCCAGCAGTGTCCGACAGGGAAACAATGAGCAGTTCTTC	CASSVRQGNNEQFF
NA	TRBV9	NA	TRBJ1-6	TGTGCCAGCAGCGTAGGTGGGACTTTCCTAGGTTCACCCCTCCACTTT	CASSVGGTFLGSPLHF
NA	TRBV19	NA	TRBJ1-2	TGTGCCAGTAGTATCGCAGGGCCCTATGGCTACACCTTC	CASSIAGPYGYTF
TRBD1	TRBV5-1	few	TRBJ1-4	TGCGCCAGCAGCCCGGACAGGGTGGCTACTAATGAAAAACTGTTTTTT	CASSPDRVATNEKLFF
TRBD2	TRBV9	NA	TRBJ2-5	TGTGCCAGCAGCACGGGACTAGCGGAAGAGACCCAGTACTTC	CASSTGLAEETQYF
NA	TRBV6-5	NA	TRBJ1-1	TGTGCCAGCAGTGCCGACAGTTCTGAAGCTTTCTTT	CASSADSSEAFF
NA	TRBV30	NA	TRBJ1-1	TGTGCCTGGAGTCAGTGGAACACTGAAGCTTTCTTT	CAWSQWNTEAFF
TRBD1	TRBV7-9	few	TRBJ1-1	TGTGCCAGCAGCTTCGACAGGGGGCTTTGGATTGAAGCTTTCTTT	CASSFDRGLWIEAFF